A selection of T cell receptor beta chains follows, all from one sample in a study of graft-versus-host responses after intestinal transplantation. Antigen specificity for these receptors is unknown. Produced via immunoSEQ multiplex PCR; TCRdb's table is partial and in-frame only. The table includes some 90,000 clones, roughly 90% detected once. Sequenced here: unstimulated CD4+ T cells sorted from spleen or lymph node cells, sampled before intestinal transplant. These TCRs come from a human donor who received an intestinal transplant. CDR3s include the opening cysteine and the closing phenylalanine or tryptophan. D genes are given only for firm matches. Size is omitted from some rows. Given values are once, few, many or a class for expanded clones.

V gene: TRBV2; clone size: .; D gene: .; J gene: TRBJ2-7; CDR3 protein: CASRPGQGGWGYEQYF; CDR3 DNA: TGTGCCAGCAGACCAGGACAGGGAGGGTGGGGATACGAGCAGTACTTC
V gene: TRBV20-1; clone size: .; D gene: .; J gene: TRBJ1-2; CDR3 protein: CSARAGGGYTF; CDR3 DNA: TGCAGTGCTAGAGCGGGTGGCGGCTACACCTTC
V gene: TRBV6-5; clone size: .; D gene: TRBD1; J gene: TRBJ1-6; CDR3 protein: CASSYSTGSYNSPLHF; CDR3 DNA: TGTGCCAGCAGTTACTCGACAGGGTCCTATAATTCACCCCTCCACTTT
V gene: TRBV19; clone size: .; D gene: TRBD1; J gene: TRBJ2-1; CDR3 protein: CASSLRDRGGHEQFF; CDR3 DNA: TGTGCCAGTAGTCTCCGGGACAGGGGAGGTCATGAGCAGTTCTTC
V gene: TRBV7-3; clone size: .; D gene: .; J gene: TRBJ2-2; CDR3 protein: CASSPTPRALTGELFF; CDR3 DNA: TGTGCCAGCAGCCCCACCCCGCGGGCCCTCACCGGGGAGCTGTTTTTT
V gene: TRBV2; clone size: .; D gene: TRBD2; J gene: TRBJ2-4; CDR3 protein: CASSARLAGDWVAKNIQYF; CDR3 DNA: TGTGCCAGCAGTGCGAGACTAGCGGGGGATTGGGTAGCCAAAAACATTCAGTACTTC
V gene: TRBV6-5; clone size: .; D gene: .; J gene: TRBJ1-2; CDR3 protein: CASSKALSGYGYTF; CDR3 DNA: TGTGCCAGCAGTAAGGCCCTAAGCGGCTATGGCTACACCTTC
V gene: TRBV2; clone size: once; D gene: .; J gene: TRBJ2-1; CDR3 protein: CASRRDSLRNEQFF; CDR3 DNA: TGTGCCAGCAGACGGGACTCTCTAAGAAATGAGCAGTTCTTC
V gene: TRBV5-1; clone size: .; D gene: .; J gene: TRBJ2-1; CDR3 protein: CASSYWEMSSYNEQFF; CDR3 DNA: TGCGCCAGCAGTTACTGGGAGATGAGCTCCTACAATGAGCAGTTCTTC
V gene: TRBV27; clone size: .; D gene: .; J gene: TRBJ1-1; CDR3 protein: CASSRTAVSTEAFF; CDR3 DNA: TGTGCCAGCAGTCGGACAGCGGTGAGCACTGAAGCTTTCTTT
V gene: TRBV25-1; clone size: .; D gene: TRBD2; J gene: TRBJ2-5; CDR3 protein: CASSATTSGETQYF; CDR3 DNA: TGTGCCAGCAGTGCCACCACTAGCGGGGAGACCCAGTACTTC
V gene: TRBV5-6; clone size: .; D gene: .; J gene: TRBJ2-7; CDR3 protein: CASSSGTNLYEQYF; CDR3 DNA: TGTGCCAGCAGCTCGGGGACAAATCTCTACGAGCAGTACTTC
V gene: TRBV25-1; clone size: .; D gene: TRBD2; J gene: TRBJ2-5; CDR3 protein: CASNLAGGGETQYF; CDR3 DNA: TGTGCCAGCAATCTAGCGGGGGGGGGAGAGACCCAGTACTTC
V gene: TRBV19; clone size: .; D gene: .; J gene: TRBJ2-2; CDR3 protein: CASRDIGDTGELFF; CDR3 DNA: TGTGCCAGCCGGGACATAGGGGACACCGGGGAGCTGTTTTTT
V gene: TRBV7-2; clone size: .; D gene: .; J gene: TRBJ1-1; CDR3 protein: CAWAQNTEAFF; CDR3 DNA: TGTGCCTGGGCTCAGAACACTGAAGCTTTCTTT
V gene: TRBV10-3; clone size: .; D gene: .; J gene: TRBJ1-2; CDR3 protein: CAISEQGTFYGYTF; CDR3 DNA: TGTGCCATCAGTGAACAGGGTACCTTCTATGGCTACACCTTC
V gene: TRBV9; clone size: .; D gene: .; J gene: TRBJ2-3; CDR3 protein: CASSVDGLGHRSSTDTQYF; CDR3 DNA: TGTGCCAGCAGCGTAGATGGCCTGGGCCACAGATCTAGCACAGATACGCAGTATTTT
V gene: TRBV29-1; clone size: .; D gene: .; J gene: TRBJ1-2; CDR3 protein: CSVERGSRVTGGYTF; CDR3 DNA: TGCAGCGTTGAGCGGGGATCCCGGGTGACCGGGGGCTACACCTTC
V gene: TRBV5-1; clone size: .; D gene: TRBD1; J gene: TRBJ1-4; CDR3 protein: CASTWTGGGEKLFF; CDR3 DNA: TGCGCCAGCACCTGGACAGGGGGCGGTGAAAAACTGTTTTTT
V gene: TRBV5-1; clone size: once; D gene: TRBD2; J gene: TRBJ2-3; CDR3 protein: CASSLGLAGADTQYF; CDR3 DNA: TGCGCCAGCAGCTTGGGACTAGCGGGGGCAGATACGCAGTATTTT
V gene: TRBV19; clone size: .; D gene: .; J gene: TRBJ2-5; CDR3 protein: CASSMSSLETQYF; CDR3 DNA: TGTGCCAGTAGTATGAGTAGTTTAGAGACCCAGTACTTC
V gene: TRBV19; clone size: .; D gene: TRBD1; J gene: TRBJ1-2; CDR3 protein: CATQTGAPLRGYTF; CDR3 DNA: TGTGCCACCCAGACAGGGGCCCCCCTTCGGGGCTACACCTTC
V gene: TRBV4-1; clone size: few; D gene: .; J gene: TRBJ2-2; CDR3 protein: CASSQPTGTGELFF; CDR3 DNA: TGCGCCAGCAGCCAACCGACAGGCACCGGGGAGCTGTTTTTT
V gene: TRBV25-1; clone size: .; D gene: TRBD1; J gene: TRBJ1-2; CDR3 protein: CASSEEGGLFHYGYTF; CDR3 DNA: TGTGCCAGCAGTGAAGAAGGGGGCCTATTCCACTATGGCTACACCTTC
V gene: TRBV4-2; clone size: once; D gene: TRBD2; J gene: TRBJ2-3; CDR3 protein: CASSPGASGGAGTDTQYF; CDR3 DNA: TGTGCCAGCAGCCCTGGGGCTAGCGGGGGGGCCGGCACAGATACGCAGTATTTT
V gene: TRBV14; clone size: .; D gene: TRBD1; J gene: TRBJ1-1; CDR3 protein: CASSQGDRVNPEAFF; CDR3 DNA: TGTGCCAGCAGCCAAGGGGACAGGGTTAATCCTGAAGCTTTCTTT
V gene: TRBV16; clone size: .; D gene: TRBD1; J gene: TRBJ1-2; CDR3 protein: CASSQVRGRSGYTF; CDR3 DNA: TGTGCCAGCAGCCAAGTCAGGGGGAGAAGTGGCTACACCTTC
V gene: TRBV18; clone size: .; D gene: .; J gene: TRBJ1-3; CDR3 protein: CASSPGTTPSSGNTIYF; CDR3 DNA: TGTGCCAGCTCACCCGGGACAACCCCGAGCTCTGGAAACACCATATATTTT
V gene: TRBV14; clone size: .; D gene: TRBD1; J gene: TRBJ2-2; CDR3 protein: CASSGTGWTGELFF; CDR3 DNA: TGTGCCAGCAGCGGGACAGGCTGGACCGGGGAGCTGTTTTTT
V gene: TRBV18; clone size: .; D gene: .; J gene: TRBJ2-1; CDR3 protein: CASSPASVGYNEQFF; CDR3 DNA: TGTGCCAGCTCACCAGCCAGCGTAGGTTACAATGAGCAGTTCTTC
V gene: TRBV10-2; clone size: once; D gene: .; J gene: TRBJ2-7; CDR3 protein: CASSVSRGSEQYF; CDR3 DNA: TGCGCCAGCAGTGTCTCGAGGGGGTCCGAGCAGTACTTC